One and the same sample provided the 17 T cell receptor beta chains below, sequenced in a study of T-cell reconstitution after alpha-beta-depleted transplantation in children. A TCRbeta library incorporating unique molecular identifiers was prepared. TCRdb fed the PCR reads into MiXCR, producing one record per CDR3 protein. This sample has hundreds of thousands of distinct CDR3 sequences; roughly 9% occur once, and the top ten carry approximately 6.6%. Sequencing was performed on PBMCs from the stem cell graft donor, taken from the stem cell graft. All receptors come from a human donor who donated a stem cell graft to a child with acute lymphoblastic leukemia.

This clonotype came up many times. CDR3 sequence: CAISTGQNSGNTIYF. Here the CDR3 DNA reads TGTGCCATCAGTACGGGACAGAACTCTGGAAACACCATATATTTT. The V and J genes are TRBV10-3 and TRBJ1-3; TRBD1 agrees at 7 bases. The CDR3 spans 15 residues. The germline CDR1 and CDR2 sequences are ENHRY and SYGVKD. V lost 5 bases, J lost 0 bases, and 4 bases stayed unmatched.

This clonotype appeared a few times. V and J are TRBV4-2 and TRBJ2-1; unclear D gene. Trimming pared 0 bases from V and 1 base from J, leaving 10 bases between. The CDR3 sequence is 16 residues long. The germline V gene encodes CDR1 LGHNA and CDR2 YNFKEQ. The CDR3 here is CASSQDYEASYNEQFF. In DNA, the CDR3 is TGTGCCAGCAGCCAAGATTACGAGGCGTCCTACAATGAGCAGTTCTTC.

This clonotype was seen many times. The chain carries TRBV4-3 and TRBJ2-3; D possibly corresponds to TRBD1 (6 bases). Germline-derived CDR1 and CDR2 are LGHNA and YSLEER. CDR3 length: 15 amino acids. V was pared by 0 bases and J by 6 bases, with 13 bases between. CDR3: CASSQDLTGWDTQYF. The CDR3 DNA reads TGCGCCAGCAGCCAAGATCTGACAGGCTGGGATACGCAGTATTTT.

This clonotype was recorded many times. The chain has TRBV12-3 or TRBV12-4 and TRBJ1-6; a weak D match, TRBD1 (6 bases). Trimming removed 2 bases at V and 4 bases at J, with 12 bases between. This CDR3 comprises 16 residues. The CDR3 is CASSLIGGSYNSPLHF. The CDR3 DNA reads as TGTGCCAGCAGTTTAATCGGGGGCAGTTATAATTCACCCCTCCACTTT.

This clonotype was detected a few times. This sequence joins TRBV10-3 and TRBJ1-4; D is undetermined. Germline V CDR1 and CDR2: ENHRY, SYGVKD. With 2 bases removed from V and 8 bases from J, the gap between germline ends came to 12 bases. CDR3 length equals 14 residues. This CDR3 is CAISEVLEEEKLFF. For the CDR3, the DNA is TGTGCCATCAGTGAGGTCCTGGAGGAGGAAAAACTGTTTTTT.

This clonotype came up many times. The chain is built from TRBV27 and TRBJ1-1; possibly TRBD1 for D (5 bases). The V and J ends lost 1 base and 11 bases respectively, with 11 bases between them. This CDR3 has 12 residues. Germline V gene lookup returns CDR1 MNHEY and CDR2 SMNVEV (reference sequence). CDR3 DNA: TGTGCCAGCAGTTTATTGGGGGAGCCGGCTTTCTTT. It encodes CASSLLGEPAFF.

This clonotype has a handful of counts. The rearrangement links TRBV5-1 to TRBJ2-3; 7 positions match TRBD2. Per germline, CDR1 SGHRS and CDR2 YFSETQ. Trimming cost V 4 bases and J 0 bases; bases outside gene matches: 8. CDR3 length equals 16 residues. The CDR3 region has the DNA TGCGCCAGCAGCAGATTCGCGGGGGTCAGCACAGATACGCAGTATTTT. This sequence encodes CASSRFAGVSTDTQYF.

In DNA, the CDR3 is TGTGCCAGCAGACCCACAGGGAACCAAGAGACCCAGTACTTC. The encoded protein is CASRPTGNQETQYF. V usage is TRBV7-6 and J usage is TRBJ2-5, with D possibly being TRBD1 (6 bases). The CDR3 covers 14 residues. CDR1 and CDR2 (germline): SGHVS, FNYEAQ. Trimming cost V 6 bases and J 0 bases, with 11 bases left between them.

Ten or more counts support this clonotype. The genes are TRBV6-6 and TRBJ1-1; D unclear. The CDR3 loop spans 13 amino acids. From germline, CDR1 is MNHNY and CDR2 SVGAGI (reference sequence). Between the trimmed V and J ends, which lost 7 bases and 0 bases, there was a span of 9 bases. CDR3 sequence reads: CASTAVMNTEAFF. The CDR3 DNA reads TGTGCCAGCACCGCTGTCATGAACACTGAAGCTTTCTTT.

There are many counts of this clonotype. V is TRBV5-1 and J is TRBJ2-6; D is possibly TRBD1 (6 bases). Trimming removed 4 bases from V and 1 base from J, with 15 bases in between. The CDR3 length is 17 residues. Germline CDR1 and CDR2: SGHRS and YFSETQ. The DNA for the CDR3 is TGCGCCAGCAGCCGAACAGTACAGGGATCTGGGGCCAACGTCCTGACTTTC. Residues: CASSRTVQGSGANVLTF.

This clonotype appeared many times. The chain links TRBV3-1 to TRBJ1-2; the match to TRBD1 covers 7 bases. CDR1 and CDR2 (germline): LGHDT, YNNKEL (reference sequence). The V segment lost 2 bases and the J segment 1 base; nucleotides outside the gene matches: 1. The CDR3 covers 14 residues. CDR3 region: CASSQQGVNYGYTF. In DNA, the CDR3 is TGTGCCAGCAGCCAACAGGGGGTTAACTATGGCTACACCTTC.

This clonotype turned up a few times. The rearrangement uses TRBV4-1 and TRBJ2-3, with TRBD2 matching over 7 bases. Germline trimming cut 1 base from V and 4 bases from J; bases unmatched to any gene: 5. The germline CDR1 and CDR2 sequences are MGHRA and YSYEKL. The CDR3 totals 15 residues. CDR3 loop: CASSQALAFPDTQYF. The CDR3 coding sequence is TGCGCCAGCAGCCAAGCACTAGCGTTCCCAGATACGCAGTATTTT.

The genes are TRBV5-1 and TRBJ2-2; D gene uncertain. Trimming took off 0 bases at V and 4 bases at J, with 10 bases between the two ends. The CDR3 extends over 15 amino acids. Germline V CDR1 and CDR2: SGHRS, YFSETQ. The CDR3 coding sequence is TGCGCCAGCAGCTTGGAACCCCAAATCACCGGGGAGCTGTTTTTT. Protein: CASSLEPQITGELFF.

This clonotype was seen many times. V is TRBV7-2 and J is TRBJ2-1; TRBD2 might be the D (7 bases). This CDR3 contains 14 residues. From germline, CDR1 is SGHTA and CDR2 FQGNSA. V lost 7 bases to trimming and J lost 3 bases, with 13 bases between them. The CDR3 region is CASNGGGNYNEQFF. CDR3 bases: TGTGCCAGCAACGGCGGGGGCAACTACAATGAGCAGTTCTTC. Full variable domain (remainder filled in from reference TRBV7-2 and TRBJ2-1): GAGVSQSPSNKVTEKGKDVELRCDPISGHTALYWYRQSLGQGLEFLIYFQGNSAPDKSGLPSDRFSAERTGGSVSTLTIQRTQQEDSAVYLCASNGGGNYNEQFFGPGTRLTVL.

The chain links TRBV18 to TRBJ1-1; a possible D gene is TRBD1 (5 bases). The V gene lost 1 base and the J gene lost 3 bases, with 9 bases spanning the gap. In germline, CDR1 is KGHSH, CDR2 LQKENI. The CDR3 totals 14 residues. The CDR3: CASSPQSRDTEAFF. CDR3 coding DNA: TGTGCCAGCTCACCACAAAGCAGGGACACTGAAGCTTTCTTT. Supplemented by reference TRBV18 and TRBJ1-1, the full variable domain reads NAGVMQNPRHLVRRRGQEARLRCSPMKGHSHVYWYRQLPEEGLKFMVYLQKENIIDESGMPKERFSAEFPKEGPSILRIQQVVRGDSAAYFCASSPQSRDTEAFFGQGTRLTVV.

The gene calls are TRBV30 and TRBJ1-3, with D maybe TRBD1 (6 bases). The ends were cut back, 4 bases at V and 2 bases at J, with 12 bases in the middle. CDR3 size: 14 residues. CDR1 GTSNPN and CDR2 SVGIG come from the germline V gene (reference sequence). The CDR3 is CAWTTTGTGNTIYF. The CDR3 DNA follows: TGTGCCTGGACAACTACAGGGACTGGAAACACCATATATTTT.

V usage is TRBV6-1 and J usage is TRBJ1-5, with a tentative D call TRBD1 (5 bases). The CDR3 extends over 14 amino acids. Germline-derived CDR1 and CDR2 are MNHNS and SASEGT. V dropped 6 bases and J dropped 3 bases, with 12 bases sitting between them. The CDR3 DNA is TGTGCCAGCAGCAACGGGGGTTTCAATCAGCCCCAGCATTTT. It codes for CASSNGGFNQPQHF.